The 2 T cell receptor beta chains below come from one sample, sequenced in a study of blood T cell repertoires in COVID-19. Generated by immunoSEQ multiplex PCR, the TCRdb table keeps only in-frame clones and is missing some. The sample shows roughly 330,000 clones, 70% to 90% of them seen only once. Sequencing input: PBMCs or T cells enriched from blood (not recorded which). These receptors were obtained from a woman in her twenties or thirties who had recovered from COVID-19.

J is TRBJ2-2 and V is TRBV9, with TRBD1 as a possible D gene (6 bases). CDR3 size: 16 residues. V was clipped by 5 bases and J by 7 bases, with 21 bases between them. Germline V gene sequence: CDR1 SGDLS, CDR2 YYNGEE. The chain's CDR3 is CASRPGTPPSHGELFF. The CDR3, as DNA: TGTGCCAGCAGGCCAGGGACACCACCTAGCCACGGGGAGCTGTTTTTT.

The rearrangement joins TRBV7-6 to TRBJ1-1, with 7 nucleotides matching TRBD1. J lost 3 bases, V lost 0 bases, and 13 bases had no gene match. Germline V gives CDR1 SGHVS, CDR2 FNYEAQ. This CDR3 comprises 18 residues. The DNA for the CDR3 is TGTGCCAGCAGCTTAGCTGGAGGGGGCGCAGGGGCTCACACTGAAGCTTTCTTT. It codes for CASSLAGGGAGAHTEAFF.